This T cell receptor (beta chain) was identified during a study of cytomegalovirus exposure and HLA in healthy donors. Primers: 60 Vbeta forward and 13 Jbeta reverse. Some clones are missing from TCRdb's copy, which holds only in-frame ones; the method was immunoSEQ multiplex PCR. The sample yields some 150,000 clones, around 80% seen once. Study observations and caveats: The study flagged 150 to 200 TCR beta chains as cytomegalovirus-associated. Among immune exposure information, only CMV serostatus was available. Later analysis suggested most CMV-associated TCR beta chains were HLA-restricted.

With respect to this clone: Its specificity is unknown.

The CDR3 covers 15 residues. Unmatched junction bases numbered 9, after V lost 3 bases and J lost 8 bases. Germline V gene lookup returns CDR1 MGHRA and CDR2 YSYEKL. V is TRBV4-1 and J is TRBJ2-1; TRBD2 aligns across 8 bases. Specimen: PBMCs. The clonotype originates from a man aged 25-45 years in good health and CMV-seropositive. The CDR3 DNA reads TGCGCCAGCAGCCAGCTAGGACTAGCTTCGGATGAGCAGTTCTTC. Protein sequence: CASSQLGLASDEQFF.